Listed here is a single T cell receptor (beta chain). For sorted subsets, about 200 ng DNA per replicate equaled roughly 30,000 T cell genomes. The repertoire was sequenced with immunoSEQ multiplex PCR; TCRdb's copy has only in-frame clones and lacks some. The sample includes roughly 2 million clones, 95% of them seen just once. The CDR3 consists of 15 residues. V shed 2 bases and J shed 1 base, with 10 bases lying between them. The V gene's germline CDR1 is SGHVS and CDR2 FQNEAQ. The data stem from a study of shared clonotypes between healthy human individuals. Study summary: The plates for each donor numbered three CD4 naive, three CD4 memory, two CD8 naive and one CD8 memory.

Into CD45RA+ naive and CD45RA-negative memory subsets, the CD4+ cells were split. The sequenced sample was naive CD4+ T cells sorted from blood. Stated subset: CD45RA+ positively selected. This chain uses TRBV7-8 with TRBJ2-3; a weak D match, TRBD1 (5 bases). The receptor comes from a man younger than 35 in good health. In DNA form, the CDR3 reads TGTGCCAGCAGCTTAAATCTAGGGGGCACAGATACGCAGTATTTT. Amino acids: CASSLNLGGTDTQYF. The entire variable domain, with the rest obtained from reference TRBV7-8 and TRBJ2-3, is as follows: GAGVSQSPRYKVAKRGQDVALRCDPISGHVSLFWYQQALGQGPEFLTYFQNEAQLDKSGLPSDRFFAERPEGSVSTLKIQRTQQEDSAVYLCASSLNLGGTDTQYFGPGTRLTVL.